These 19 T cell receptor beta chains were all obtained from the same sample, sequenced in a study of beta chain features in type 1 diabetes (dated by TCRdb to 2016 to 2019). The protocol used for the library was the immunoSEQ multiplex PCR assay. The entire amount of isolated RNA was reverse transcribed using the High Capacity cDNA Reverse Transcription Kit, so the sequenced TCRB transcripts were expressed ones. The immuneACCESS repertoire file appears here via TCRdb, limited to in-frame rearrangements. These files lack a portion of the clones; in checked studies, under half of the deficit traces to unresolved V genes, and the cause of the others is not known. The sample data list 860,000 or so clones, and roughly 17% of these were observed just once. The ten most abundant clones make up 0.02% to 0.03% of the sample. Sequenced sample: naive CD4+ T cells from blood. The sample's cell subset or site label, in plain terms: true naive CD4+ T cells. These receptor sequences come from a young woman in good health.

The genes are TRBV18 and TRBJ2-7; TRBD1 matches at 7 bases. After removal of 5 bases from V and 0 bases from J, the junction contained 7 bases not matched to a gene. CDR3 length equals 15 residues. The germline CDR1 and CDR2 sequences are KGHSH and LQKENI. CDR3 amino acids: CASSLEAGGSYEQYF. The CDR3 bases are TGTGCCAGCTCATTAGAAGCAGGGGGCTCCTACGAGCAGTACTTC.

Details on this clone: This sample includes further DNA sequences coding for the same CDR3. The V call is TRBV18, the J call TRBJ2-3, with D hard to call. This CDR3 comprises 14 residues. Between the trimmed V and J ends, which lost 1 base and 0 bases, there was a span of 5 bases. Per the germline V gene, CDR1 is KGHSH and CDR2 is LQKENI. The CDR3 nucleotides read TGTGCCAGCTCACCACGGCTGAGCACAGATACGCAGTATTTT. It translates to CASSPRLSTDTQYF. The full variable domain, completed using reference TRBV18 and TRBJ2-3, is NAGVMQNPRHLVRRRGQEARLRCSPMKGHSHVYWYRQLPEEGLKFMVYLQKENIIDESGMPKERFSAEFPKEGPSILRIQQVVRGDSAAYFCASSPRLSTDTQYFGPGTRLTVL.

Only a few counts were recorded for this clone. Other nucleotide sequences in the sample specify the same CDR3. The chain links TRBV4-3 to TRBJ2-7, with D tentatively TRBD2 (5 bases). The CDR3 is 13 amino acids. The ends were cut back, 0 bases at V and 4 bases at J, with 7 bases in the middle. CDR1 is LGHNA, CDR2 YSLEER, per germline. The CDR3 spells CASSQDLAYEQYF. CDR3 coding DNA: TGCGCCAGCAGCCAAGATCTAGCTTACGAGCAGTACTTC.

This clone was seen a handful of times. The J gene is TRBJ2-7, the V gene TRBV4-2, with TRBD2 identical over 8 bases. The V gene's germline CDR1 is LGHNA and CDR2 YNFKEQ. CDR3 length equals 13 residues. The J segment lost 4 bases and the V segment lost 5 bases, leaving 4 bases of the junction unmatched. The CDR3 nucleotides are TGTGCCAGCAGCGGTAGCGGGGTTTACGAGCAGTACTTC. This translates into CASSGSGVYEQYF.

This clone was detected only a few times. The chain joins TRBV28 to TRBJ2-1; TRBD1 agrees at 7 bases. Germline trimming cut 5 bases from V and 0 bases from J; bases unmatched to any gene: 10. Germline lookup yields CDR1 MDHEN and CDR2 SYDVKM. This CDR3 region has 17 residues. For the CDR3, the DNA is TGTGCCAGCAGTCCTGTTGGTTCAGGGGGCTCCTACAATGAGCAGTTCTTC. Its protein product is CASSPVGSGGSYNEQFF.

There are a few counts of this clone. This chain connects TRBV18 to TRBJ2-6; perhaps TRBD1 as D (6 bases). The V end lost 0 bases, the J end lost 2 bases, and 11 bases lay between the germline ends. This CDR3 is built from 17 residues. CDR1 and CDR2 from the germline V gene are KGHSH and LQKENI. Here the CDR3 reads CASSPPGPGAGANVLTF. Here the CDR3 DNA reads TGTGCCAGCTCACCACCGGGACCAGGGGCTGGGGCCAACGTCCTGACTTTC. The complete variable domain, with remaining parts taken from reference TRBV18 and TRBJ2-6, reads NAGVMQNPRHLVRRRGQEARLRCSPMKGHSHVYWYRQLPEEGLKFMVYLQKENIIDESGMPKERFSAEFPKEGPSILRIQQVVRGDSAAYFCASSPPGPGAGANVLTFGAGSRLTVL.

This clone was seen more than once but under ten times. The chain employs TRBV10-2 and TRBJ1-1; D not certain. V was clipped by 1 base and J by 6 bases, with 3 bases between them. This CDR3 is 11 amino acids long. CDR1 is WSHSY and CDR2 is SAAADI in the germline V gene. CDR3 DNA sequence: TGCGCCAGCAGTGAGTGGGCTGAAGCTTTCTTT. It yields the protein CASSEWAEAFF.

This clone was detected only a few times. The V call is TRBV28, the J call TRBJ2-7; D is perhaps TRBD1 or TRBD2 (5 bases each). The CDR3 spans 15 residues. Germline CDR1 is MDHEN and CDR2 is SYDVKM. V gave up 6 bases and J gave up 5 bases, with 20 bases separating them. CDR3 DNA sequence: TGTGCCAGCAGCCCTTCCGGGGCAGGAAGGAACGAGCAGTACTTC. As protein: CASSPSGAGRNEQYF.

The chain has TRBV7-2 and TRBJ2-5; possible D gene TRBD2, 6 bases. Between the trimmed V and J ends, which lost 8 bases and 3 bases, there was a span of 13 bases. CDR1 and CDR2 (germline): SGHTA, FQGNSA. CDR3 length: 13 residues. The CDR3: CASLRGLKETQYF. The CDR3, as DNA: TGTGCCAGCTTGCGGGGACTGAAAGAGACCCAGTACTTC.

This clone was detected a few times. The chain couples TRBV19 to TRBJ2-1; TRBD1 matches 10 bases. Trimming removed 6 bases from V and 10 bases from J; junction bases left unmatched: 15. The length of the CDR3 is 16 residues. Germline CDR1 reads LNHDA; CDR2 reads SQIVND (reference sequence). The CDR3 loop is CASSSGTGVLGREQFF. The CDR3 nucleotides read TGTGCCAGTAGCAGCGGGACAGGGGTTTTGGGCCGAGAGCAGTTCTTC.

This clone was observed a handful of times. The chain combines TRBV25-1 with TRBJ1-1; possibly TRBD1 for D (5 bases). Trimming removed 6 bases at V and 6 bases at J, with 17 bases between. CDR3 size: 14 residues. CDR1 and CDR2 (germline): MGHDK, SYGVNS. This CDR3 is CASSTSRGSAEAFF. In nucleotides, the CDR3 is TGTGCCAGCAGCACCTCGAGGGGCAGCGCTGAAGCTTTCTTT.

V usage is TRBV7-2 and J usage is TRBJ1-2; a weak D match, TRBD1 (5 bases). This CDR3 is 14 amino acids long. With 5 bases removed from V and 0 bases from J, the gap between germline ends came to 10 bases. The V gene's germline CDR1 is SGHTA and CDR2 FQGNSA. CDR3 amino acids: CASSGRVTNYGYTF. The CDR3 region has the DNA TGTGCCAGCAGCGGCAGGGTGACTAACTATGGCTACACCTTC.

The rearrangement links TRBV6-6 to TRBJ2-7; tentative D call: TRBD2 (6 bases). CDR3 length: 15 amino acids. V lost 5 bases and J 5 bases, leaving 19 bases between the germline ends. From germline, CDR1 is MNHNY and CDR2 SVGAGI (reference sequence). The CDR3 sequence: CASSHGTFSIHEQYF. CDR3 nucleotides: TGTGCCAGCAGTCACGGGACTTTTAGTATCCACGAGCAGTACTTC.

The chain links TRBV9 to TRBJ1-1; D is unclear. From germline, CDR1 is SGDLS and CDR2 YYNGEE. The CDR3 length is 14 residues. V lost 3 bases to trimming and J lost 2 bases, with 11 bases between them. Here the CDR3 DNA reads TGTGCCAGCAGCGCCGGAGGGCGAAACACTGAAGCTTTCTTT. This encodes CASSAGGRNTEAFF.

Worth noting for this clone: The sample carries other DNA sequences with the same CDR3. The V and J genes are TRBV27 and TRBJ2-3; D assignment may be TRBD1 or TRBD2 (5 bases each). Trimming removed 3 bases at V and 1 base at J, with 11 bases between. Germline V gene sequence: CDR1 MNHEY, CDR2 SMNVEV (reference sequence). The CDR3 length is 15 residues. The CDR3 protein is CASSFRVGGTDTQYF. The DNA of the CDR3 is TGTGCCAGCAGTTTTCGTGTGGGGGGCACAGATACGCAGTATTTT.

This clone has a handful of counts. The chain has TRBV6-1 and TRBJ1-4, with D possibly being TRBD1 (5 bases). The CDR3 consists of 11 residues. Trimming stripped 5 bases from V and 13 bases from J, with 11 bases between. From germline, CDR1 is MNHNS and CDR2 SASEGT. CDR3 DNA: TGTGCCAGCAGTTTGCAGGGCAGACTGTTTTTT. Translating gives CASSLQGRLFF.

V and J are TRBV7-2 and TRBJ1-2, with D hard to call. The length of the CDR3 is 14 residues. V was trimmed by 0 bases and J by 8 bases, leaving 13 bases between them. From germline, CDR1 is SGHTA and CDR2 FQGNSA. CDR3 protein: CASSLAGRPGGYTF. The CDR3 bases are TGTGCCAGCAGCTTAGCGGGCCGCCCGGGCGGCTACACCTTC.

This CDR3 is CASSRSRNLAYNEQFF. The CDR3 nucleotides are TGTGCCAGCAGCAGGTCGCGGAACCTAGCTTACAATGAGCAGTTCTTC. The rearrangement uses TRBV7-2 and TRBJ2-1; TRBD2 might be the D (5 bases). This CDR3 is built from 16 residues. Trimming cost V 5 bases and J 4 bases, with 18 bases left between them. Germline V CDR1 and CDR2: SGHTA, FQGNSA.

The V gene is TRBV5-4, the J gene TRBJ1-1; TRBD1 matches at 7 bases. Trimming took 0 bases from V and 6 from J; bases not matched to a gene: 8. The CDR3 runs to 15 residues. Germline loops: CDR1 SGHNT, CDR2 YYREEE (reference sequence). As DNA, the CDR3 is TGTGCCAGCAGCTTGGGCGGACAGGTCGGGTCTGAAGCTTTCTTT. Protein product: CASSLGGQVGSEAFF.